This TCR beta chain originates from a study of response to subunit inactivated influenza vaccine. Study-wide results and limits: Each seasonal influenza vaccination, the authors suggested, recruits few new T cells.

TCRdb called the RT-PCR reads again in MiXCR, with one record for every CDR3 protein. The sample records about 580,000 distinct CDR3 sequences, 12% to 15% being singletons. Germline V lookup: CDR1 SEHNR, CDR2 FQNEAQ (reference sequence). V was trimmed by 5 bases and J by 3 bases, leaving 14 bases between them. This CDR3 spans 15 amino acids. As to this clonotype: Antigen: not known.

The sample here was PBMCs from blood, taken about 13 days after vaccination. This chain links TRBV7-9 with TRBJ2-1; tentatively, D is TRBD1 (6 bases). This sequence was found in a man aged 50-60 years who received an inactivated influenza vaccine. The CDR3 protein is CASSPRGSGYNEQFF. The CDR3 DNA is TGTGCCAGCAGCCCCAGGGGCAGCGGCTACAATGAGCAGTTCTTC.